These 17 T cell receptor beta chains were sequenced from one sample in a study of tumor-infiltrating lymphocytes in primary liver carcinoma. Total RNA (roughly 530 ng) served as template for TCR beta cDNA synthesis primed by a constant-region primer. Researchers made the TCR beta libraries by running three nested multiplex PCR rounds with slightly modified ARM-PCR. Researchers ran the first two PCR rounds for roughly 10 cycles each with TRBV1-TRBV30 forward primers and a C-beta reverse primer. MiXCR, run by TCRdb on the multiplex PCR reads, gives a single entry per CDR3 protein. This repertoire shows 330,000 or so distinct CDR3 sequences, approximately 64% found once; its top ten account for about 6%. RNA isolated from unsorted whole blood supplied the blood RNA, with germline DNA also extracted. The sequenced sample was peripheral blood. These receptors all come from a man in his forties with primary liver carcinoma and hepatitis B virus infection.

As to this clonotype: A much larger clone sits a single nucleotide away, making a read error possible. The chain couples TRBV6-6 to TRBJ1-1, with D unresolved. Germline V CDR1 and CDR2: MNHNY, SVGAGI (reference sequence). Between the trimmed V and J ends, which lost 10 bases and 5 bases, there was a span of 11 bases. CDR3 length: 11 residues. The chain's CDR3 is CAIRLTTEAFF. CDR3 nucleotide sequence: TGTGCCATCCGACTGACAACTGAAGCTTTCTTT.

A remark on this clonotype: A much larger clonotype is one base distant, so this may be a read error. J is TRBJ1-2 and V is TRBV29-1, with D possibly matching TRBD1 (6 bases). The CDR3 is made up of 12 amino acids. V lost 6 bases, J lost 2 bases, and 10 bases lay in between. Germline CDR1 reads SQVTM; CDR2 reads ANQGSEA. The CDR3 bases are TGCAGCGTCGCAGGGGAGAACTATGGCTACACCTTC. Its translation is CSVAGENYGYTF.

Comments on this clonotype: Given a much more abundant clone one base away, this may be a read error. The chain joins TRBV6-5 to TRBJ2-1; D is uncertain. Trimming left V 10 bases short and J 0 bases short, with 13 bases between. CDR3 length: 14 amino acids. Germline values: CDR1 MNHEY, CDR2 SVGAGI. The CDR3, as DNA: TGTGCCACCGTGGGGTGTAGCTCCTACAATGAGCAGTTCTTC. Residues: CATVGCSSYNEQFF.

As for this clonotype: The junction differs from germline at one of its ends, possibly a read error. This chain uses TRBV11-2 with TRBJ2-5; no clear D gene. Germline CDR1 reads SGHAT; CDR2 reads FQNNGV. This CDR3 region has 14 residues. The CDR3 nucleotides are TGTGCCAGCTCCCACTCAGTGACCCAAGAGGCCCAGTACTTC. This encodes CASSHSVTQEAQYF.

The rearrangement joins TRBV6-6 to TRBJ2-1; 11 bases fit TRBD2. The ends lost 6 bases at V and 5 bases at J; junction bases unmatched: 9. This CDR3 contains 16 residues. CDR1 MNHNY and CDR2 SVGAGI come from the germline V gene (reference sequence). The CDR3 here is CASRPSSGRPNNEQFF. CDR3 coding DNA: TGTGCCAGCAGGCCCTCTAGCGGGAGGCCGAACAATGAGCAGTTCTTC.

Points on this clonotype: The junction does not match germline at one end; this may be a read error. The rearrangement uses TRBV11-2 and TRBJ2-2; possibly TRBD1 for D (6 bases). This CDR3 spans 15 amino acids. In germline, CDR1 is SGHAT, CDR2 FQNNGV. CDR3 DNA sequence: TGTGCCAGCAGCCCCCGGACAGCAAACACCGAGGAGCTGTTTTTT. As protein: CASSPRTANTEELFF.

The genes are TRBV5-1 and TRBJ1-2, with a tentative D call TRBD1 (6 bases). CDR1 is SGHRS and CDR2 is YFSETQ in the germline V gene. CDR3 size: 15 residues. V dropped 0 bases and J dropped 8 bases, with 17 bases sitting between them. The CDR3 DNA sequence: TGCGCCAGCAGCTTGGACAACAGGGTCCAATCCGGCTACACCTTC. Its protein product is CASSLDNRVQSGYTF.

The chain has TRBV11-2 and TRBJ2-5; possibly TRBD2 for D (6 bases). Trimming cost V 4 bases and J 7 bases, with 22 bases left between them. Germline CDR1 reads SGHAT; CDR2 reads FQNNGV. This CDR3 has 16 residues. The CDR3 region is CASSSSSGRVPGTQYF. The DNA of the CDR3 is TGTGCCAGCAGCTCTAGTAGCGGTAGGGTCCCGGGGACCCAGTACTTC.

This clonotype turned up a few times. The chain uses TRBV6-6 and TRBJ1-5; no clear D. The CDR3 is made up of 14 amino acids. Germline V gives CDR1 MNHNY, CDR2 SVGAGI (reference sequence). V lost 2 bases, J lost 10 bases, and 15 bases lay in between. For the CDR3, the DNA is TGTGCCAGCAGTTACGGAGGCAGGAATTCTCCCCAGCATTTT. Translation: CASSYGGRNSPQHF.

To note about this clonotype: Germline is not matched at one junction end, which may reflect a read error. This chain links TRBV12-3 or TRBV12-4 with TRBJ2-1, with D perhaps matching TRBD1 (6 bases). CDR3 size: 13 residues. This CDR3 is CASSLGQNNEQLF. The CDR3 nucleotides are TGTGCCAGTAGTCTCGGACAGAACAATGAGCAGCTCTTC.

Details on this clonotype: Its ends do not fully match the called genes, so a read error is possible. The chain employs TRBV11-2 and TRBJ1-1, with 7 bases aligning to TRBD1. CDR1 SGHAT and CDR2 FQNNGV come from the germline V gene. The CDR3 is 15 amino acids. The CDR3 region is CASSLTGVWNTDAFF. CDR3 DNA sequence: TGTGCCAGCAGCTTAACAGGGGTATGGAACACTGATGCTTTCTTT.

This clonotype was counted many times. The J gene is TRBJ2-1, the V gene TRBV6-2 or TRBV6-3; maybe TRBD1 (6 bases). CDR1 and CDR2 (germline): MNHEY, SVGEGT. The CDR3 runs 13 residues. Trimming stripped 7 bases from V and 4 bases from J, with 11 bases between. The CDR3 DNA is TGTGCCAGCAACCGACAGGAGTACAATGAGCAGTTCTTC. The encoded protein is CASNRQEYNEQFF.

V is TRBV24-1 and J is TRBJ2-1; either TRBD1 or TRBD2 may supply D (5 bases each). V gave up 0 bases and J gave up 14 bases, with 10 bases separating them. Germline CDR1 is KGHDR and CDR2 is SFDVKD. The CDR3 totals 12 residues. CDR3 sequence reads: CATSDLGGVKFF. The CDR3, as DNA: TGTGCCACCAGTGATTTGGGGGGAGTAAAGTTCTTC.

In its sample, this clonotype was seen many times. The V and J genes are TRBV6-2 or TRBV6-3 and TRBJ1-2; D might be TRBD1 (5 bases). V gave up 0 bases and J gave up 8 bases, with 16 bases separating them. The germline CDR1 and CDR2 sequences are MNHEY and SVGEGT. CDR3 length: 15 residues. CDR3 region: CASSYSNVGVDGYTF. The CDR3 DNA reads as TGTGCCAGCAGTTACTCGAATGTGGGGGTGGACGGCTACACCTTC.

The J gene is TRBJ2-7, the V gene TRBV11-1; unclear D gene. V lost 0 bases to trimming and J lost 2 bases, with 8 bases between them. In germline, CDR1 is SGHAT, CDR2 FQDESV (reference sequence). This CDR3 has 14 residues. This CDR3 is CASSLAEATYEQYF. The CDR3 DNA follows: TGTGCCAGCAGCTTAGCTGAGGCAACCTACGAGCAGTACTTC.

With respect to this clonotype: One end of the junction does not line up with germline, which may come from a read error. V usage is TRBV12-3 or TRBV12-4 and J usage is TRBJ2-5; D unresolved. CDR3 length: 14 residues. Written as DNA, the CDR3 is TGTGTCAGCAGTATCACAATGTACCAAGAGACCCAGTACTTC. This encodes CVSSITMYQETQYF.

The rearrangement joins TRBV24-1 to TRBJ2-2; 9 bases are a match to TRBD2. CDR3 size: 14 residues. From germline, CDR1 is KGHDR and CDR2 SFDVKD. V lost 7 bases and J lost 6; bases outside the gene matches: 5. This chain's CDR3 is CATSPGLAPGELFF. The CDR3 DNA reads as TGTGCCACCAGCCCGGGACTAGCCCCCGGGGAGCTGTTTTTT.